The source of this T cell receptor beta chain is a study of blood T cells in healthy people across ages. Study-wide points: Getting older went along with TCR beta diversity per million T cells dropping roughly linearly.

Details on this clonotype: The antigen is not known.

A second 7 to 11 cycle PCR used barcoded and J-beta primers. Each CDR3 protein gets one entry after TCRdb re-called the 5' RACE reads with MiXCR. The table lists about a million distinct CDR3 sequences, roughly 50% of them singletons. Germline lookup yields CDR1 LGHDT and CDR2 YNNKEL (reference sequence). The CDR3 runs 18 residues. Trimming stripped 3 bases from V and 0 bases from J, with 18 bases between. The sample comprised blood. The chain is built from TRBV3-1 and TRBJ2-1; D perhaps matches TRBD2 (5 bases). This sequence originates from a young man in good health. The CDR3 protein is CASSQPGVGGSSYNEQFF. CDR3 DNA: TGTGCCAGCAGCCAGCCCGGGGTTGGCGGCAGCTCCTACAATGAGCAGTTCTTC.